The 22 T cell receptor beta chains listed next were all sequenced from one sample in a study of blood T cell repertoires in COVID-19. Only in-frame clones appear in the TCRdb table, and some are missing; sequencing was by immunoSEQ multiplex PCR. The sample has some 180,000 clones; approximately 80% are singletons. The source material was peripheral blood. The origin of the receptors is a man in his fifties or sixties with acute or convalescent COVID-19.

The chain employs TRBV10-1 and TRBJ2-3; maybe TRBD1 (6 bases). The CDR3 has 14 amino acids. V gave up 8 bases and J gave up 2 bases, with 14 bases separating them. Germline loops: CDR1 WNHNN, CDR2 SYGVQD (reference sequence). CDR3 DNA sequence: TGCGCCAGCTCATCGGACAGAGACACAGATACGCAGTATTTT. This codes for CASSSDRDTDTQYF.

CDR3 amino acids: CASSPGLDTGELFF. CDR3 DNA: TGTGCCAGCTCGCCGGGTCTCGACACCGGGGAGCTGTTTTTT. This chain links TRBV18 with TRBJ2-2; no reliable D call. This CDR3 region has 14 residues. V was cut by 6 bases and J by 3 bases, with 11 bases left in between. Germline CDR1 reads KGHSH; CDR2 reads LQKENI.

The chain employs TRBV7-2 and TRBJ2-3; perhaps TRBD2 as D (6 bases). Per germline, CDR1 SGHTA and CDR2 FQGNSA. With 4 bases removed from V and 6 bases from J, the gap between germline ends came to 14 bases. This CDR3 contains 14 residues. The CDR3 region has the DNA TGTGCCAGCAGCTCTATGCGGGGAGACGATACGCAGTATTTT. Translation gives CASSSMRGDDTQYF.

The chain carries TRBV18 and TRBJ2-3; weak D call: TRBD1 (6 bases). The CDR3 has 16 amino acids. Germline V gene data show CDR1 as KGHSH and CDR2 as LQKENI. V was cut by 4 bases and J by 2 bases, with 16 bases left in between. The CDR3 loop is CASSQSTGWDTDTQYF. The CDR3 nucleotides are TGTGCCAGCTCACAGTCGACAGGCTGGGACACAGATACGCAGTATTTT.

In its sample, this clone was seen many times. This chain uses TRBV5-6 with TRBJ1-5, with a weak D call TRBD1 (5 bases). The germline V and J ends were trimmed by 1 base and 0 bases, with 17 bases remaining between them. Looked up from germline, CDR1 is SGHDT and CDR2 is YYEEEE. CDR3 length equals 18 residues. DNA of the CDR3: TGTGCCAGCAGCTTGTGGGCAGGGATCCTTCATAGCAATCAGCCCCAGCATTTT. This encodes CASSLWAGILHSNQPQHF.

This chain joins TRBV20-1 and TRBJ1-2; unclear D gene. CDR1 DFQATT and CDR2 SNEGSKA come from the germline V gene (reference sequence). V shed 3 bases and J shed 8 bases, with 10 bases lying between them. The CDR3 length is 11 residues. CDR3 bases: TGCAGTGCTAGTTACCGCAGGGGCTACACCTTC. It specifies CSASYRRGYTF.

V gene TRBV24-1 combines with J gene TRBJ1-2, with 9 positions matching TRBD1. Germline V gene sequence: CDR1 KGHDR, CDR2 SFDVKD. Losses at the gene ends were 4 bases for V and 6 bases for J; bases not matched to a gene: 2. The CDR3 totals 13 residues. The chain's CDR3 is CATSEGTGNGYTF. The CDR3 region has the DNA TGTGCCACCAGTGAAGGGACAGGGAATGGCTACACCTTC.

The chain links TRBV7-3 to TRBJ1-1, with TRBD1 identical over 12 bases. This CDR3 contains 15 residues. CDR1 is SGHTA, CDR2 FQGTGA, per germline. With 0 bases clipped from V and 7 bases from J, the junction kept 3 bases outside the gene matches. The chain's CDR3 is CASSLTGTGGGEAFF. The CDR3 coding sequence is TGTGCCAGCAGCTTAACAGGGACAGGGGGCGGTGAAGCTTTCTTT.

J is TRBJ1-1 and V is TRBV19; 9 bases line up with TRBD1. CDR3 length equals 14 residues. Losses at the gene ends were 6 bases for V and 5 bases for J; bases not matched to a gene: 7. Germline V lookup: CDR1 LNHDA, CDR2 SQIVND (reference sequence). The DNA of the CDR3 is TGTGCCAGTAGGGCACAGGGGGCGAGGACTGAAGCTTTCTTT. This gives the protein CASRAQGARTEAFF.

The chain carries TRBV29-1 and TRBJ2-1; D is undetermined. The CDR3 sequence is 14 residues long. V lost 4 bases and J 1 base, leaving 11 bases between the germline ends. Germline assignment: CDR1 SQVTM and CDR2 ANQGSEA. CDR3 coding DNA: TGCAGCGTTGGGTCCGTAGATTCCTACAATGAGCAGTTCTTC. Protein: CSVGSVDSYNEQFF.

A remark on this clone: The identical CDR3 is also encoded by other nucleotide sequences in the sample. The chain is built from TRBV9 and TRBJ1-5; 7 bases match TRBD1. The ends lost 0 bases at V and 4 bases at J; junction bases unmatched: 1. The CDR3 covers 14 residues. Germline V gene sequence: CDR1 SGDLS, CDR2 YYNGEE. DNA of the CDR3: TGTGCCAGCAGCGTAGGGACAGGAAATCAGCCCCAGCATTTT. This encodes CASSVGTGNQPQHF.

The CDR3 here is CASSYDRGSGNTIYF. The CDR3 region has the DNA TGTGCCAGCAGTTATGACAGGGGCTCTGGAAACACCATATATTTT. This chain joins TRBV3-1 (or the pseudogene TRBV3-2) and TRBJ1-3, with 8 bases that match TRBD1. Losses at the gene ends were 6 bases for V and 0 bases for J; bases not matched to a gene: 4. The germline CDR1 and CDR2 sequences are LGHDT and YNNKEL (reference sequence). CDR3 length equals 15 residues.

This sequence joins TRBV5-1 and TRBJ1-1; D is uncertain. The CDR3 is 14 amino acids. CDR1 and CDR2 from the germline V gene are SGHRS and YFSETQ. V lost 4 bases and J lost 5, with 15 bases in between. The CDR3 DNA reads TGCGCCAGCAGCCCCAGAGGCGAACGGACTGAAGCTTTCTTT. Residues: CASSPRGERTEAFF.

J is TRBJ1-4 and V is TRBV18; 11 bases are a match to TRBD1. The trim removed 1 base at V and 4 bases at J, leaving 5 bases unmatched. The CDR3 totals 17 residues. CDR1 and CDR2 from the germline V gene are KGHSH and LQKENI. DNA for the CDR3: TGTGCCAGCTCACCACAAGGACAGGGGGCCGTTAATGAAAAACTGTTTTTT. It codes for CASSPQGQGAVNEKLFF.

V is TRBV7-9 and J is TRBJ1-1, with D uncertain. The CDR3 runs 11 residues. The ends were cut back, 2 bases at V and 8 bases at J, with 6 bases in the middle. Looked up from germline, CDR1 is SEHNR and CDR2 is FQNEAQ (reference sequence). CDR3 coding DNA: TGTGCCAGCAGCTTAAGTCGGGAAGCTTTCTTT. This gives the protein CASSLSREAFF.

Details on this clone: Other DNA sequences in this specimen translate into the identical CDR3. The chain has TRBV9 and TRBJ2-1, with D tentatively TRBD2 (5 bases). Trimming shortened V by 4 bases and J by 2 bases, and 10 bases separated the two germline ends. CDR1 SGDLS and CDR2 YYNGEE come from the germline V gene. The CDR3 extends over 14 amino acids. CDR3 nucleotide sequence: TGTGCCAGCAGCCCAGGACTGACCTACAATGAGCAGTTCTTC. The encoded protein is CASSPGLTYNEQFF.

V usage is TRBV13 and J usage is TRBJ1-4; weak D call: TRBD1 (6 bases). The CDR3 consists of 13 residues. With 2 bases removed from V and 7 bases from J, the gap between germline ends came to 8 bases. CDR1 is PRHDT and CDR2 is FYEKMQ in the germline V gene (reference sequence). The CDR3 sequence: CASSLTGTEKLFF. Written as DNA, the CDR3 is TGTGCCAGCAGCTTAACAGGGACTGAAAAACTGTTTTTT.

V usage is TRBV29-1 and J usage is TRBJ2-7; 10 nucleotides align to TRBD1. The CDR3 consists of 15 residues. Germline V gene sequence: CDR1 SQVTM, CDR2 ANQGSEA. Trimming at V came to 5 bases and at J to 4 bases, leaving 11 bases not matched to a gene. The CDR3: CSVNSGTGARYEQYF. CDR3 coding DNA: TGCAGCGTTAACTCCGGGACAGGGGCGAGGTACGAGCAGTACTTC.

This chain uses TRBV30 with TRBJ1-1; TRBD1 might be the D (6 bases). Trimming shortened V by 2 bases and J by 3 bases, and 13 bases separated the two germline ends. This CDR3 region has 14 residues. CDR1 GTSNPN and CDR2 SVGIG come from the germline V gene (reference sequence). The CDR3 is CAWSTAGADTEAFF. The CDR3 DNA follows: TGTGCCTGGAGTACAGCGGGGGCGGACACTGAAGCTTTCTTT.

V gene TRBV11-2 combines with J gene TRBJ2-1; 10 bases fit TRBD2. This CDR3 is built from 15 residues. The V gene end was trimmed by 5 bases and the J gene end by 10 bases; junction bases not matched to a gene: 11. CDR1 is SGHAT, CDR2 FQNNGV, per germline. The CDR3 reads CASSPELAGNGEQFF. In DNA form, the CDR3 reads TGTGCCAGCAGCCCCGAACTAGCGGGAAACGGAGAGCAGTTCTTC.

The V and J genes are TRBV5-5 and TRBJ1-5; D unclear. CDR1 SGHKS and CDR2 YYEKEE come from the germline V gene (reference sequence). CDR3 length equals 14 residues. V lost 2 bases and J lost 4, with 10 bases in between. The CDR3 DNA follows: TGTGCCAGCAGCTTTTCTACCCTGAATCAGCCCCAGCATTTT. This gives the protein CASSFSTLNQPQHF.

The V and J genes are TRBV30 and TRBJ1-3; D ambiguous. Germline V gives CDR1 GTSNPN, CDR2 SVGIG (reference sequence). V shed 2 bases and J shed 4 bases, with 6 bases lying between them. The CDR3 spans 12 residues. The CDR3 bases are TGTGCCTGGAGTCCCGTAGGAAACACCATATATTTT. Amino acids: CAWSPVGNTIYF.